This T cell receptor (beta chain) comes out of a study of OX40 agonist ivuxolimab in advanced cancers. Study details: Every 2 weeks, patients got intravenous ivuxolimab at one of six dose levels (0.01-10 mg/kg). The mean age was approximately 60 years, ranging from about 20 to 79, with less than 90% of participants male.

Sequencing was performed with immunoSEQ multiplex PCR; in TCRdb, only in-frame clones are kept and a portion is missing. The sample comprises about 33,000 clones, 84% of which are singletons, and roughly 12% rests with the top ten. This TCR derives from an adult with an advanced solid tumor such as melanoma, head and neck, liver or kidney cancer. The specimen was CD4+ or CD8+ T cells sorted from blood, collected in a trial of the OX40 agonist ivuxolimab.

The CDR3 DNA follows: TGTGCCAGCAGTCCGGAGGGACATCGGGGCTACACCTTC. Translated, it gives CASSPEGHRGYTF. The chain employs TRBV6-5 and TRBJ1-2; D possibly corresponds to TRBD1 (6 bases). The germline V gene encodes CDR1 MNHEY and CDR2 SVGAGI. CDR3 size: 13 residues. V was clipped by 5 bases and J by 8 bases, with 15 bases between them.